This entry lists 15 T cell receptor beta chains sequenced from one sample in a study of T-cell reconstitution after alpha-beta-depleted transplantation in children. A TCRbeta library incorporating unique molecular identifiers was prepared. TCRdb itself ran the PCR reads through MiXCR, one entry per CDR3 protein. Of about 300,000 distinct CDR3 sequences detected, around 7.1% appear once; the ten largest clones hold around 10%. General observations from the study: Diversity and T-cell counts at one year after transplant derived mostly from new T cells.

The antigens of these receptors remain unknown. Here the sequenced sample was peripheral blood, taken 360 days after TCRalphabeta/CD19-depleted stem cell transplant. Receptors originate from a female patient aged 2-15 years who had a stem cell transplant for Fanconi anemia, so the T cells may come from the graft donor.

Judged by abundance, this clonotype is large. The rearrangement joins TRBV19 to TRBJ1-1; the D is unclear. Germline lookup yields CDR1 LNHDA and CDR2 SQIVND (reference sequence). This CDR3 contains 12 residues. V was pared by 3 bases and J by 7 bases, with 9 bases between. Here the CDR3 DNA reads TGTGCCAGTAGTATGGGTCAGCTTGAAGCTTTCTTT. It specifies CASSMGQLEAFF.

The chain couples TRBV27 to TRBJ2-1; 7 bases map to TRBD2. The V and J ends lost 5 bases and 5 bases, in that order; junction bases with no gene match: 15. Germline values: CDR1 MNHEY, CDR2 SMNVEV (reference sequence). The CDR3 consists of 17 residues. The CDR3 bases are TGTGCCAGCAGTCCGTATTCTGGCGGGGGAATAAACAATGAGCAGTTCTTC. Protein sequence: CASSPYSGGGINNEQFF.

This clonotype was counted at least ten times. This chain uses TRBV5-1 with TRBJ2-5; D uncertain. This CDR3 is 15 amino acids long. V dropped 0 bases and J dropped 2 bases, with 11 bases sitting between them. Germline-derived CDR1 and CDR2 are SGHRS and YFSETQ. The CDR3 DNA reads as TGCGCCAGCAGCTTGGTGGTGCAGTTACAAGAGACCCAGTACTTC. Its protein is CASSLVVQLQETQYF.

This clonotype came up many times. The rearrangement links TRBV5-1 to TRBJ2-7; no definite D call. Germline CDR1 SGHRS, CDR2 YFSETQ. The V gene lost 0 bases and the J gene lost 6 bases, with 13 bases spanning the gap. The CDR3 runs 14 residues. The CDR3 here is CASSLGSLLSEQYF. As DNA, the CDR3 is TGCGCCAGCAGCTTGGGCAGCCTACTAAGCGAGCAGTACTTC. Full variable domain (outside the CDR3, taken from reference TRBV5-1 and TRBJ2-7): KAGVTQTPRYLIKTRGQQVTLSCSPISGHRSVSWYQQTPGQGLQFLFEYFSETQRNKGNFPGRFSGRQFSNSRSEMNVSTLELGDSALYLCASSLGSLLSEQYFGPGTRLTVT.

This clonotype occurred many times. V is TRBV5-1 and J is TRBJ2-1; TRBD1 is a possible D gene (6 bases). Per germline, CDR1 SGHRS and CDR2 YFSETQ. Trimming removed 4 bases from V and 3 bases from J, with 11 bases in between. This CDR3 contains 14 residues. The CDR3 nucleotides are TGCGCCAGCAGCCAACAGGGTGTCTACAATGAGCAGTTCTTC. Protein product: CASSQQGVYNEQFF.

A few counts support this clonotype. The rearrangement links TRBV6-1 to TRBJ2-1; D might be TRBD2 (5 bases). CDR1 is MNHNS, CDR2 SASEGT, per germline. Trimming removed 6 bases at V and 0 bases at J, with 12 bases between. The length of the CDR3 is 15 residues. The CDR3 sequence is CASSGLETSYNEQFF. The DNA for the CDR3 is TGTGCCAGCAGCGGACTGGAGACCTCCTACAATGAGCAGTTCTTC.

This chain uses TRBV5-1 with TRBJ1-6; D is perhaps TRBD1 (5 bases). Germline values: CDR1 SGHRS, CDR2 YFSETQ. The V end lost 5 bases, the J end lost 7 bases, and 16 bases lay between the germline ends. The CDR3 runs to 15 residues. This chain's CDR3 is CASRSAGGENSPLHF. The DNA for the CDR3 is TGCGCCAGCAGATCCGCGGGGGGTGAAAATTCACCCCTCCACTTT. The whole variable domain, remainder taken from reference TRBV5-1 and TRBJ1-6, is KAGVTQTPRYLIKTRGQQVTLSCSPISGHRSVSWYQQTPGQGLQFLFEYFSETQRNKGNFPGRFSGRQFSNSRSEMNVSTLELGDSALYLCASRSAGGENSPLHFGNGTRLTVT.

This clonotype was detected a few times. This chain links TRBV5-5 with TRBJ2-1; weak D call: TRBD2 (6 bases). CDR1 is SGHKS and CDR2 is YYEKEE in the germline V gene (reference sequence). The CDR3 consists of 18 residues. Between the trimmed V and J ends, which lost 2 bases and 3 bases, there was a span of 21 bases. The CDR3 sequence is CASSFRLWIAGSYNEQFF. The DNA of the CDR3 is TGTGCCAGCAGCTTTCGTCTCTGGATTGCGGGGAGCTACAATGAGCAGTTCTTC.

The CDR3: CAGRRGTNTGELFF. The CDR3 DNA reads TGTGCCGGTCGGCGGGGGACGAACACCGGGGAGCTGTTTTTT. V usage is TRBV28 and J usage is TRBJ2-2, with 7 bases identical to TRBD2. The V segment lost 11 bases and the J segment 0 bases; nucleotides outside the gene matches: 6. Germline values: CDR1 MDHEN, CDR2 SYDVKM. This CDR3 comprises 14 residues.

This clonotype was seen a few times. The genes are TRBV19 and TRBJ1-1; possible D gene TRBD1, 5 bases. V lost 6 bases and J lost 4, with 9 bases in between. Germline CDR1 reads LNHDA; CDR2 reads SQIVND (reference sequence). This CDR3 has 12 residues. The CDR3, as DNA: TGTGCCAGTAGGACGGGACGCACTGAAGCTTTCTTT. Its protein is CASRTGRTEAFF.

This clonotype has at least ten counts. V gene TRBV20-1 combines with J gene TRBJ2-2; 10 nucleotides line up with TRBD2. With 0 bases clipped from V and 1 base from J, the junction kept 5 bases outside the gene matches. The germline V gene encodes CDR1 DFQATT and CDR2 SNEGSKA (reference sequence). This CDR3 comprises 17 residues. The CDR3 DNA is TGCAGTGCTAGAGACCGGGTAGCGGGAGGGAACACCGGGGAGCTGTTTTTT. Residues: CSARDRVAGGNTGELFF.

This clonotype has ten or more counts. This sequence joins TRBV28 and TRBJ2-7; unclear D gene. Germline assignment: CDR1 MDHEN and CDR2 SYDVKM. The CDR3 spans 15 residues. With 3 bases removed from V and 4 bases from J, the gap between germline ends came to 16 bases. The CDR3 region has the DNA TGTGCCAGCAGTTTTGACCCGAATCAGAGATACGAGCAGTACTTC. Protein sequence: CASSFDPNQRYEQYF.

There are many counts of this clonotype. The chain employs TRBV2 and TRBJ2-6; no definite D call. The CDR3 contains 14 residues. Trimming removed 6 bases at V and 1 base at J, with 7 bases between. Looked up from germline, CDR1 is SNHLY and CDR2 is FYNNEI. CDR3: CASRVPSGANVLTF. In DNA form, the CDR3 reads TGTGCCAGCAGGGTCCCTTCTGGGGCCAACGTCCTGACTTTC.

This clonotype came up many times. The chain combines TRBV7-6 with TRBJ2-2; D gene uncertain. Germline V gives CDR1 SGHVS, CDR2 FNYEAQ. V was clipped by 5 bases and J by 7 bases, with 14 bases between them. There are 14 residues in the CDR3. The CDR3 loop is CASSTPTRGGELFF. Written as DNA, the CDR3 is TGTGCCAGCAGCACCCCAACTCGTGGCGGGGAGCTGTTTTTT.

The gene calls are TRBV27 and TRBJ1-2, with 7 bases lining up with TRBD1. This CDR3 comprises 14 residues. The germline V gene encodes CDR1 MNHEY and CDR2 SMNVEV (reference sequence). Trimming removed 3 bases from V and 7 bases from J; junction bases left unmatched: 8. The CDR3 sequence: CASSFGDRVSGYTF. CDR3 DNA: TGTGCCAGCAGTTTTGGAGACAGGGTGTCTGGCTACACCTTC.